The clone carrying this T cell receptor (beta chain) was picked up many times. What it recognizes is unknown. Germline values: CDR1 SGHAT, CDR2 FQNNGV. The CDR3 has 15 residues. The V and J ends lost 1 base and 7 bases, in that order; junction bases with no gene match: 5. TCRdb reprocessed the reads with MiXCR, giving one entry per CDR3 protein. The sample includes approximately 550,000 distinct CDR3 sequences, approximately 15% of them seen just once. This sample is drawn from a study of T cell repertoires in cytomegalovirus infection. Findings of the study overall: Carriers of CMV plus the relevant HLA were identified by cumulative public TCR beta family frequency. HLA-C-restricted CMV-specific TCR beta clonotypes were dominant in the ex vivo response.

The sample taken for sequencing was CD8+ T cells from PBMCs. The sequence was collected from a human donor in good health (CMV status not recorded). Some clones in this sample may be carry-over from other donors' samples. The V gene is TRBV11-2, the J gene TRBJ2-3; 10 nucleotides agree with TRBD2. CDR3: CASSLGAGGLNTQYF. The CDR3 DNA follows: TGTGCCAGCAGCTTAGGAGCGGGAGGGCTGAATACGCAGTATTTT.